Presented here are 7 T cell receptor beta chains from one specimen sequenced in a study of blood T cells in healthy people across ages (dated by TCRdb to the mid-2010s). The library was made by 5' RACE. The sequencing machine was an Illumina HiSeq 2500. A second about 7 to 11 cycle PCR used a sample-barcoded 5' primer and a J-beta primer mix. TCRdb ran its own pipeline on the public reads, namely fastp trimming at Q25 and MiXCR clone calling, and kept in-frame beta chains. Rows are combined by CDR3 protein, so each entry shows the most common genes and DNA. The sample records about 940,000 distinct CDR3 sequences, roughly 43% of which are singletons. The ten biggest clones cover 13% of the sample. Specimen: blood. These TCRs come from a man aged 25 to 40 in good health.

The chain links TRBV10-3 to TRBJ1-1; 9 bases are a match to TRBD1. With V trimmed by 6 bases and J by 0 bases, 2 bases remained unmatched. The CDR3 is made up of 14 amino acids. The germline V gene has CDR1 ENHRY and CDR2 SYGVKD. CDR3 residues: CAIRRQGVNTEAFF. CDR3 in DNA: TGTGCCATCAGACGACAGGGGGTGAACACTGAAGCTTTCTTT.

CDR3 sequence: CSGRRGNAYEQYF. The DNA for the CDR3 is TGCAGTGGGCGGCGGGGGAACGCCTACGAGCAGTACTTC. The chain carries TRBV20-1 and TRBJ2-7; 7 bases match TRBD2. The CDR3 has 13 residues. The germline V gene encodes CDR1 DFQATT and CDR2 SNEGSKA (reference sequence). V trimming: 7 bases; J trimming: 2 bases; junction bases outside the gene matches: 8.

The chain combines TRBV3-1 with TRBJ2-3, with TRBD2 matching over 8 bases. Germline CDR1 LGHDT, CDR2 YNNKEL (reference sequence). This CDR3 has 16 residues. V lost 6 bases, J lost 2 bases, and 10 bases stayed unmatched. DNA for the CDR3: TGTGCCAGCAGGGATCGCCCAGCGGGGGCCACAGATACGCAGTATTTT. Protein sequence: CASRDRPAGATDTQYF.

This rearrangement joins TRBV18 to TRBJ1-1; no definite D call. Per the germline V gene, CDR1 is KGHSH and CDR2 is LQKENI. Trimming stripped 4 bases from V and 1 base from J, with 10 bases between. This CDR3 comprises 14 residues. CDR3 region: CASSHGRENTEAFF. CDR3 nucleotide sequence: TGTGCCAGCTCACACGGACGGGAGAACACTGAAGCTTTCTTT. Together with reference TRBV18 and TRBJ1-1, the CDR3 gives the full variable domain: NAGVMQNPRHLVRRRGQEARLRCSPMKGHSHVYWYRQLPEEGLKFMVYLQKENIIDESGMPKERFSAEFPKEGPSILRIQQVVRGDSAAYFCASSHGRENTEAFFGQGTRLTVV.

The chain joins TRBV11-1 to TRBJ2-2; TRBD1 matches at 8 bases. V dropped 3 bases and J dropped 9; count of bases not matched to a gene: 6. The CDR3 consists of 14 residues. CDR1 and CDR2 from the germline V gene are SGHAT and FQDESV (reference sequence). The CDR3 region has the DNA TGTGCCAGCAGCTTCACTGACAGGGGAAGGGAGCTGTTTTTT. The encoded protein is CASSFTDRGRELFF.

There are many counts of this clonotype. The chain carries TRBV3-1 and TRBJ2-5; 14 bases agree with TRBD2. The CDR3 sequence is 19 residues long. Germline CDR1 LGHDT, CDR2 YNNKEL (reference sequence). Trimming at V came to 1 base and at J to 3 bases, leaving 10 bases not matched to a gene. The CDR3 loop is CASSQARGLAGGFEETQYF. CDR3 nucleotide sequence: TGTGCCAGCAGCCAAGCCCGCGGACTAGCGGGGGGCTTCGAAGAGACCCAGTACTTC.

This chain links TRBV20-1 with TRBJ1-2, with D perhaps TRBD1 (5 bases). The CDR3 extends over 12 amino acids. With 5 bases removed from V and 6 bases from J, the gap between germline ends came to 13 bases. Germline V gene lookup returns CDR1 DFQATT and CDR2 SNEGSKA (reference sequence). CDR3 region: CSAALGANGYTF. The CDR3 coding sequence is TGCAGTGCTGCCCTAGGGGCTAATGGCTACACCTTC.